This TCR beta chain stems from a study of cytomegalovirus exposure and HLA in healthy donors. CDR1 is SGHRS and CDR2 is YFSETQ in the germline V gene. Trimming removed 1 base from V and 3 bases from J, with 10 bases in between. The CDR3 is made up of 14 amino acids. PCR was performed using 60 Vbeta and 13 Jbeta primers. Some clones are missing from TCRdb's copy, which holds only in-frame ones; the method was immunoSEQ multiplex PCR. The profile shows roughly 110,000 clones, less than 80% of them singletons. Specimen: PBMCs. The receptor was isolated from a man aged 25 to 45 in good health and CMV-seronegative. The chain is built from TRBV5-1 and TRBJ1-1; D is undetermined. CDR3 nucleotide sequence: TGCGCCAGCAGCTTGTCCGGGCGGGACACTGAAGCTTTCTTT. Translation gives CASSLSGRDTEAFF.